This entry lists 3 T cell receptor beta chains sequenced from one sample in a study of T cell repertoires in cytomegalovirus infection (dated by TCRdb to between 2018 and 2021). For sequencing, an Illumina HiSeq 1500 was employed. TCRdb reran the public reads through fastp at Q25 and MiXCR, keeping productive beta chains. Identical CDR3 protein sequences are pooled into one entry, listed with their most common genes and DNA. For this sample the table gives around 740,000 distinct CDR3 sequences, of which about a third were detected only once. 2.8% of the sample belongs to the ten largest clones. Sequencing was carried out using PBMCs. The source of these receptors is a human donor in good health (CMV status not recorded). Some clones in this sample may be carry-over from other donors' samples.

The rearrangement links TRBV3-1 to TRBJ1-5, with TRBD1 as a possible D gene (5 bases). CDR3 length: 14 amino acids. Germline-derived CDR1 and CDR2 are LGHDT and YNNKEL (reference sequence). Trimming removed 4 bases at V and 3 bases at J, with 10 bases between. The CDR3 coding sequence is TGTGCCAGCAGCCGATCAGGGTTCAATCAGCCCCAGCATTTT. This sequence encodes CASSRSGFNQPQHF.

The rearrangement links TRBV4-2 to TRBJ2-3; no clear D. CDR3 size: 12 residues. The V end was cut by 3 bases, the J end by 3 bases, with 4 bases between. Germline V gives CDR1 LGHNA, CDR2 YNFKEQ. DNA of the CDR3: TGTGCCAGCAGCCATTTAACAGATACGCAGTATTTT. It is translated as CASSHLTDTQYF.

In the case of this clonotype: A read error may be the cause here, since a much bigger clone is one base away. This sequence joins TRBV7-9 and TRBJ1-2; D is undetermined. CDR1 and CDR2 from the germline V gene are SEHNR and FQNEAQ (reference sequence). This CDR3 spans 13 amino acids. Written as DNA, the CDR3 is TGTTCCAGCAGCTTACAAAAATCGGACGGCTACACCTTC. It yields the protein CSSSLQKSDGYTF. Combining the CDR3 with reference TRBV7-9 and TRBJ1-2 gives the whole variable domain DTGVSQNPRHKITKRGQNVTFRCDPISEHNRLYWYRQTLGQGPEFLTYFQNEAQLEKSRLLSDRFSAERPKGSFSTLEIQRTEQGDSAMYLCSSSLQKSDGYTFGSGTRLTVV.